This T cell receptor beta chain was found in a study of blood T cell repertoires in COVID-19 (TCRdb year 2020). Turning to the overall study: The collaborator samples originated in the United States, Italy and Spain and spanned the acute and convalescent phases of COVID-19. Deeply sampled blood TCRbeta repertoires from subjects exposed to, actively infected with, or recovered from COVID-19 were included in the dataset. A de-identified subject ID, COVID-19 status, age in years and sex were almost always included in the sample metadata. Where available, HLA class I and class II types were obtained from metadata supplied by the sample provider rather than from assay-based typing. The repertoires were released in a freely available public database meant as a resource for research on the immune response to SARS-CoV-2. Samples were obtained from the ongoing ImmuneRACE study (first 160 participants) and from 1,254 subjects provided by 6 global collaborators. The material from the prospective study consisted of cDNA or gDNA derived from T cells, B-cell-depleted T cells, or PBMCs. General findings and caveats noted by the study authors: The amount of clinical and demographic metadata varied by source and participant and was provided uncurated.

The immunoSEQ Assay, a bias-controlled multiplex PCR, was used to amplify TCRbeta CDR3 regions from genomic DNA. Regarding the original processing steps: The number of nucleated cells in each sample was estimated by amplification of reference gene primers within the assay. To quantify the absolute abundance of each unique TCRbeta CDR3 rearrangement, sequence reads were collapsed and filtered. Productive Simpson clonality was computed per sample as the square root of Simpson's diversity index over productive rearrangements. TCRdb limited this immuneACCESS table to in-frame rearrangements with V and J called. A share of clones is missing; checked studies link under half to unresolved V genes, and the rest is unexplained. V and J calls and clone size follow that table, whereas D and trimming were derived from the DNA. This sample has roughly 170,000 clones in its table, and about 85% of those were observed once. The ten biggest clones cover under 6.5% of the sample.

In Seattle, one collaborating source enrolled patients while the infection was active and tracked those patients longitudinally over the course of disease. Each collaborating institution followed its own protocols to collect whole blood in K2EDTA tubes. Collaborator samples were shipped for TCRbeta analysis as frozen whole blood, isolated PBMCs, or DNA extracted from either sample type. The CDR3 contains 16 residues, cysteine and phenylalanine counted. The DNA shown is the 48-base CDR3, in frame from base 1. CDR1 LGHNT and CDR2 FRNRAP were looked up in the germline V gene. V is pared back by 9 bases and J by 1 base, with 21 bases lying between the germline termini. This clone was seen a single time. It has no known antigen specificity. One base away there is no much larger clone; base qualities are not given.

The sample taken for sequencing was peripheral blood. The TCR comes from a woman aged 45 to 65 with COVID-19, enrolled during active disease. The chain joins TRBV12-5 to TRBJ1-1, with no D gene named confidently. At the DNA level, the sequence is TGTGCTAGCTACCTGGTGATTGAGGAGCCGAACACTGAAGCTTTCTTT. Its protein product is CASYLVIEEPNTEAFF.